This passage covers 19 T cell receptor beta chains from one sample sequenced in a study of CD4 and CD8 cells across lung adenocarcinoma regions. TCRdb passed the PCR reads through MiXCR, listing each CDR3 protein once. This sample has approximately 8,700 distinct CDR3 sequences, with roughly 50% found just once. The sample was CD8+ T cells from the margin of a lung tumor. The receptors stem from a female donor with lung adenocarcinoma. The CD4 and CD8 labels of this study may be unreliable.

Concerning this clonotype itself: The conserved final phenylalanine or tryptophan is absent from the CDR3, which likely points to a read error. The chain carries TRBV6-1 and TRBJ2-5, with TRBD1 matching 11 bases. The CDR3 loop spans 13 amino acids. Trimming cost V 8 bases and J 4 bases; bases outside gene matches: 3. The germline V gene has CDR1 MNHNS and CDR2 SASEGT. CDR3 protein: CASGDRGGETQYS. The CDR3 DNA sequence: TGTGCCAGCGGGGACAGGGGGGGAGAGACCCAGTACTCG.

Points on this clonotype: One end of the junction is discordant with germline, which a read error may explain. As DNA, the CDR3 is TGCGCCAGCAGAGTCGATGACAAAGATACGCAGTATTTC. This translates into CASRVDDKDTQYF. J is TRBJ2-3 and V is TRBV10-1, with unresolved D. This CDR3 contains 13 residues. Germline loops: CDR1 WNHNN, CDR2 SYGVQD (reference sequence).

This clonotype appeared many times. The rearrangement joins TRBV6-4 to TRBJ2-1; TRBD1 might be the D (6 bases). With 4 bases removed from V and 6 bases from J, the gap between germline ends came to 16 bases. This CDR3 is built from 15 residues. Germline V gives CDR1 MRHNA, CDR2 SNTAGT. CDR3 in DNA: TGTGCCAGCAGTGTAGGCAGGGGATCCGCCAATGAGCAGTTCTTC. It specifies CASSVGRGSANEQFF.

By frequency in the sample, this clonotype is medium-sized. The CDR3 nucleotides read TGTGCCAGCACCGGTAGCGGGAGATCCGCAGATACGCAGTATTTT. It is translated as CASTGSGRSADTQYF. V and J are TRBV27 and TRBJ2-3; 9 bases are a match to TRBD2. The V gene's germline CDR1 is MNHEY and CDR2 SMNVEV (reference sequence). With V trimmed by 7 bases and J by 4 bases, 9 bases remained unmatched. The CDR3 sequence is 15 residues long.

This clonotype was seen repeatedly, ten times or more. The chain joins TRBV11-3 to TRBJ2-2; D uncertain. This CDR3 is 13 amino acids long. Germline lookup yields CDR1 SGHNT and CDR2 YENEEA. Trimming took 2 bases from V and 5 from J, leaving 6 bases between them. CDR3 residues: CASSLLGTGELFF. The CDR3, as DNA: TGTGCCAGCAGCTTACTAGGAACCGGGGAGCTGTTTTTT.

The CDR3 coding sequence is TGTGCCAGCAGTTTTCGGGGGCGACCCACTAATGAAAAACTGTTTTTT. Encoded protein: CASSFRGRPTNEKLFF. This chain connects TRBV27 to TRBJ1-4; D is possibly TRBD1 (6 bases). The CDR3 covers 16 residues. The ends were cut back, 3 bases at V and 2 bases at J, with 13 bases in the middle. Germline lookup yields CDR1 MNHEY and CDR2 SMNVEV (reference sequence).

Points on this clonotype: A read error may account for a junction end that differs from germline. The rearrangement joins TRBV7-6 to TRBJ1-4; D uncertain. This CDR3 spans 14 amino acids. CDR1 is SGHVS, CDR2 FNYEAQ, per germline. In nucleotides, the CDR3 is TGTGCCAGCAGCTTAGGGTCTGGGAATGGAAAACTGTTTTTT. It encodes CASSLGSGNGKLFF.

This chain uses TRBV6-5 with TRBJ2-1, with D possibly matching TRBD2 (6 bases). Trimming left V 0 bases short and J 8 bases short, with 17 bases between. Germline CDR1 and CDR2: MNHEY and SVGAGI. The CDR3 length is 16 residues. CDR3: CASSYSLAGGTDEQFF. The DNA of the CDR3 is TGTGCCAGCAGTTACTCCCTGGCTGGAGGGACGGATGAGCAGTTCTTC.

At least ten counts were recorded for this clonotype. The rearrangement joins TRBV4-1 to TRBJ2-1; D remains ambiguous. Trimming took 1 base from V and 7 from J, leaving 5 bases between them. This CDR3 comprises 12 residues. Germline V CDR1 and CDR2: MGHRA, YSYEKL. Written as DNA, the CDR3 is TGCGCCAGCAGCCAAGTGGGGAATGAGCAGTTCTTC. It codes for CASSQVGNEQFF.

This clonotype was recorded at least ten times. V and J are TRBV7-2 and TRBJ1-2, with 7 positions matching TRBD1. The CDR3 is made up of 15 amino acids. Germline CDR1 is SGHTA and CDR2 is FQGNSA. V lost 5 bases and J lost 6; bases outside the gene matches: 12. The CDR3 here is CASSPYITGDNGYTF. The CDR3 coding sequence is TGTGCCAGCAGCCCGTACATTACAGGGGACAATGGCTACACCTTC.

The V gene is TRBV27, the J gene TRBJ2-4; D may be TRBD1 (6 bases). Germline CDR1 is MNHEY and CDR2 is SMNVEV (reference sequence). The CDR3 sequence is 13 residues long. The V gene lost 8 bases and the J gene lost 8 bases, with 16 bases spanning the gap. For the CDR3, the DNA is TGTGCCAGCGGGGGCTTTGAAGAAGACATTCAGTACTTC. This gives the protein CASGGFEEDIQYF.

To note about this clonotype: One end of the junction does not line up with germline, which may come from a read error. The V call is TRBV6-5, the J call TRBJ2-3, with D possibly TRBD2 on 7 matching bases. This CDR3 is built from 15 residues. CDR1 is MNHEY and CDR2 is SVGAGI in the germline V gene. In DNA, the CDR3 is TGTGCCAGGGGTTACGGGGGCGGGGGCACAGATACGCAGTACTTT. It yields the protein CARGYGGGGTDTQYF.

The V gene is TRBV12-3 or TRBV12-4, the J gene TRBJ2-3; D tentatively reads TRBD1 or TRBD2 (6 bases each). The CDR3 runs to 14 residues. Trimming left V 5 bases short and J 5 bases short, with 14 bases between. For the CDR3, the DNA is TGTGCCAGCAGTGCTGTCGGGGGCCGAGATACGCAGTATTTT. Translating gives CASSAVGGRDTQYF.

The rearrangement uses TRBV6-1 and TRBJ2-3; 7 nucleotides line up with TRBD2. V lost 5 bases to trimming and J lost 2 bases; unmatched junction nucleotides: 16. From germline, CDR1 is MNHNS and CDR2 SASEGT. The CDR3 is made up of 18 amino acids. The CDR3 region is CASSTLGGGPEVTDTQYF. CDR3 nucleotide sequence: TGTGCCAGCAGTACACTGGGGGGAGGGCCTGAGGTCACAGATACGCAGTATTTT.

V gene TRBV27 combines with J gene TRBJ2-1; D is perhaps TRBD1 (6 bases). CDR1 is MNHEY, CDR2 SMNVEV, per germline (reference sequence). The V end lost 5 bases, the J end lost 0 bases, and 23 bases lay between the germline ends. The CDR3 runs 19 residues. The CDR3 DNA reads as TGTGCCAGCAGTGTAATAGGTCTACCATTGGGGGCCTCCTACAATGAGCAGTTCTTC. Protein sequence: CASSVIGLPLGASYNEQFF.

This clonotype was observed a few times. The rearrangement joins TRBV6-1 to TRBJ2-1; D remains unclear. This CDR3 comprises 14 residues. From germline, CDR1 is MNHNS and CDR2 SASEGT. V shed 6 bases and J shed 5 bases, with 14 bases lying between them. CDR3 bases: TGTGCCAGCAGAGGGCGGCTAACCGACAATGAGCAGTTCTTC. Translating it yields CASRGRLTDNEQFF.

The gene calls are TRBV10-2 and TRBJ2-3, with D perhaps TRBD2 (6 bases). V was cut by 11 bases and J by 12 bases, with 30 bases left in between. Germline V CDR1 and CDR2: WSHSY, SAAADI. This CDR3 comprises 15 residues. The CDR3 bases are TGCGCCGGGGGGACCGCGGGCCGGGACCCAGAGACCCAGTATTTT. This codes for CAGGTAGRDPETQYF.

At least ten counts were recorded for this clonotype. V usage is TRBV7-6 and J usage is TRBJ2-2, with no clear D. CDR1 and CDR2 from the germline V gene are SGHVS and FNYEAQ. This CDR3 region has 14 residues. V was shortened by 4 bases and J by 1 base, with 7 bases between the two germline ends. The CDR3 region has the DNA TGTGCCAGCAGCTGGACGGGGAACACCGGGGAGCTGTTTTTT. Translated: CASSWTGNTGELFF.

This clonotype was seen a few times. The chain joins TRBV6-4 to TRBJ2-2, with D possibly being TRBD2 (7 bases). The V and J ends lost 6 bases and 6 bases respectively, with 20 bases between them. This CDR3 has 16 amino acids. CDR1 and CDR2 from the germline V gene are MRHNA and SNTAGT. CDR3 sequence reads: CASRDGGGRLAGELFF. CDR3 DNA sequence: TGTGCCAGCAGGGACGGGGGCGGGAGACTCGCCGGGGAGCTGTTTTTT.